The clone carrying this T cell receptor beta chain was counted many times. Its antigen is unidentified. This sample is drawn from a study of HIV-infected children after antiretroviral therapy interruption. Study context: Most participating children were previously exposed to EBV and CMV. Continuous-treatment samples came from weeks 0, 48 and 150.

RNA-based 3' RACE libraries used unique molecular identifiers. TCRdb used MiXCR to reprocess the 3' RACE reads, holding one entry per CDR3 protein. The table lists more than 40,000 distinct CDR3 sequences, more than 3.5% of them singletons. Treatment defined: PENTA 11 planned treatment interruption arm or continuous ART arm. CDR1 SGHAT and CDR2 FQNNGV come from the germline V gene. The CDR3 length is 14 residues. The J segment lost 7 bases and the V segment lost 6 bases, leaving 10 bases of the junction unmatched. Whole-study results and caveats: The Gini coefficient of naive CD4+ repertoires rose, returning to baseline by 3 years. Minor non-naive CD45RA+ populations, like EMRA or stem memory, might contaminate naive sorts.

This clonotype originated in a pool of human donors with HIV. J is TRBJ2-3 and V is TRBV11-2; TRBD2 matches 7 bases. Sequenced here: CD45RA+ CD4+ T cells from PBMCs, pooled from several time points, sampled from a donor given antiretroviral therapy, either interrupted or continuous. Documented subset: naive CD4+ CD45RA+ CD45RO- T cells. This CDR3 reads CASRAGSTTYTQYF. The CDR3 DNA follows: TGTGCCAGCAGAGCGGGGAGCACGACATATACGCAGTATTTT.